This TCR beta chain stems from a study of T cell repertoires in cytomegalovirus infection. Across the study: Public TCR beta signatures were indicative of both CMV infection and a matching HLA type. Study outcomes and limitations: It was HLA-C-restricted CMV-specific TCR beta clonotypes that dominated the response ex vivo.

The CDR3 contains 14 residues. Germline V gives CDR1 SEHNR, CDR2 FQNEAQ (reference sequence). V was clipped by 4 bases and J by 7 bases; unmatched bases: 8. TCRdb reanalysed the reads using MiXCR and keeps one entry per CDR3 protein. Among under 600,000 distinct CDR3 sequences listed, more than 15% were seen once. This clonotype was counted many times. What it binds is unknown. This sequence joins TRBV7-9 and TRBJ2-7; TRBD1 matches at 9 bases. The sample consisted of CD8+ T cells from PBMCs. This TCR was sampled from a human donor in good health (CMV status not recorded). Some clones in this sample may be carry-over from other donors' samples. The CDR3 DNA sequence: TGTGCCAGCAGCTCCCCGGGACAGGGCCTGGAGCAGTACTTC. It encodes CASSSPGQGLEQYF. The full variable domain, its missing parts supplied by reference TRBV7-9 and TRBJ2-7, is DTGVSQNPRHKITKRGQNVTFRCDPISEHNRLYWYRQTLGQGPEFLTYFQNEAQLEKSRLLSDRFSAERPKGSFSTLEIQRTEQGDSAMYLCASSSPGQGLEQYFGPGTRLTVT.